The clone carrying this TCR beta chain came up a few times. Data came from immunoSEQ multiplex PCR; TCRdb stores just in-frame clones and leaves some out. The repertoire holds approximately 170,000 clones, with approximately 74% as singletons. These data originate in a study of blood T cell repertoires in COVID-19. Germline-derived CDR1 and CDR2 are ENHRY and SYGVKD. This CDR3 is 14 amino acids long. The V and J ends lost 4 bases and 7 bases, in that order; junction bases with no gene match: 6. The sample consisted of peripheral blood. The TCR comes from a woman at least 80 years old with acute or convalescent COVID-19. The chain uses TRBV10-3 and TRBJ1-5, with 8 bases fitting TRBD1. The CDR3 region is CAISAAGGEQPQHF. The CDR3 region has the DNA TGTGCCATCAGTGCGGCAGGGGGCGAACAGCCCCAGCATTTT.